The 31 T cell receptor beta chains below all came from one sample that was sequenced in a study of T cell responses to AZD1222 COVID-19 vaccine. The assay was immunoSEQ multiplex PCR, and TCRdb's table has in-frame clones only and misses some. The sample yields 130,000 to 150,000 clones, about 93% seen once. The sample was peripheral blood, taken on day 0 of AZD1222 vaccination. These receptor sequences come from an adult in good health.

This chain uses TRBV28 with TRBJ1-3; unclear D gene. CDR1 and CDR2 from the germline V gene are MDHEN and SYDVKM. V shed 9 bases and J shed 0 bases, with 9 bases lying between them. The CDR3 runs to 13 residues. DNA of the CDR3: TGTGCCAGTATGGGATTCTCTGGAAACACCATATATTTT. It translates to CASMGFSGNTIYF. Looking up the rest from reference TRBV28 and TRBJ1-3 gives the full variable domain: DVKVTQSSRYLVKRTGEKVFLECVQDMDHENMFWYRQDPGLGLRLIYFSYDVKMKEKGDIPEGYSVSREKKERFSLILESASTNQTSMYLCASMGFSGNTIYFGEGSWLTVV.

This clone was counted between two and nine times. The chain uses TRBV10-1 and TRBJ2-7; 8 nucleotides match TRBD2. Germline lookup yields CDR1 WNHNN and CDR2 SYGVQD (reference sequence). The CDR3 consists of 13 residues. Germline trimming cut 4 bases from V and 3 bases from J; bases unmatched to any gene: 2. CDR3 bases: TGCGCCAGCAGTGCGGGAGGGGGCTACGAGCAGTACTTC. This encodes CASSAGGGYEQYF.

This clone was seen only once. The rearrangement joins TRBV7-8 to TRBJ2-7, with D possibly matching TRBD1 (6 bases). Germline V lookup: CDR1 SGHVS, CDR2 FQNEAQ. With 4 bases removed from V and 0 bases from J, the gap between germline ends came to 16 bases. CDR3 length: 16 residues. CDR3 region: CASSSRQEPSSYEQYF. The CDR3 bases are TGTGCCAGCAGCTCTAGACAGGAACCTAGCTCCTACGAGCAGTACTTC.

The chain is built from TRBV18 and TRBJ2-3; 11 bases line up with TRBD2. The J segment lost 3 bases and the V segment lost 5 bases, leaving 4 bases of the junction unmatched. From germline, CDR1 is KGHSH and CDR2 LQKENI. This CDR3 is built from 15 residues. In DNA form, the CDR3 reads TGTGCCAGCTCAGTAGGGACTAGCGGAACAGATACGCAGTATTTT. The encoded protein is CASSVGTSGTDTQYF.

The chain carries TRBV5-1 and TRBJ1-2; the D gene is possibly TRBD1 (5 bases). CDR3 size: 15 residues. The germline V gene encodes CDR1 SGHRS and CDR2 YFSETQ. The V and J ends lost 1 base and 6 bases respectively, with 16 bases between them. The CDR3 spells CASSLSAQGADGYTF. CDR3 sequence (DNA): TGCGCCAGCAGCTTGTCCGCCCAGGGAGCCGATGGCTACACCTTC.

The table lists this clone with a count of one. The gene calls are TRBV3-1 (or the pseudogene TRBV3-2) and TRBJ1-1; tentatively, D is TRBD1 (5 bases). The V end lost 3 bases, the J end lost 0 bases, and 11 bases lay between the germline ends. The CDR3 is 15 residues long. The germline V gene encodes CDR1 LGHDT and CDR2 YNNKEL (reference sequence). CDR3 sequence: CASSHSRALNTEAFF. Written as DNA, the CDR3 is TGTGCCAGCAGCCACAGCAGGGCGTTGAACACTGAAGCTTTCTTT.

This clone occurred once. The CDR3 sequence: CSVGPWGPNTEAFF. The CDR3 region has the DNA TGCAGCGTTGGCCCCTGGGGGCCTAACACTGAAGCTTTCTTT. The chain is built from TRBV29-1 and TRBJ1-1; the D gene is possibly TRBD1 (6 bases). Germline CDR1 reads SQVTM; CDR2 reads ANQGSEA. V shed 4 bases and J shed 2 bases, with 14 bases lying between them. This CDR3 spans 14 amino acids. Filled out from reference TRBV29-1 and TRBJ1-1, the complete variable domain reads SAVISQKPSRDICQRGTSLTIQCQVDSQVTMMFWYRQQPGQSLTLIATANQGSEATYESGFVIDKFPISRPNLTFSTLTVSNMSPEDSSIYLCSVGPWGPNTEAFFGQGTRLTVV.

This chain joins TRBV10-1 and TRBJ2-6; 8 nucleotides line up with TRBD2. With V trimmed by 11 bases and J by 13 bases, 13 bases remained unmatched. Germline V lookup: CDR1 WNHNN, CDR2 SYGVQD (reference sequence). The CDR3 totals 13 residues. Here the CDR3 reads CAPDRGGWGVLTF. Written as DNA, the CDR3 is TGCGCCCCGGATCGGGGGGGCTGGGGTGTCCTGACTTTC.

The rearrangement uses TRBV18 and TRBJ1-6, with 7 nucleotides matching TRBD1. The CDR3 totals 15 residues. V trimming: 2 bases; J trimming: 7 bases; junction bases outside the gene matches: 5. CDR1 is KGHSH, CDR2 LQKENI, per germline. CDR3 sequence reads: CASSPLGQANSPLHF. The CDR3 nucleotides are TGTGCCAGCTCACCATTAGGACAGGCCAATTCACCCCTCCACTTT.

This sequence joins TRBV9 and TRBJ2-3, with 13 bases identical to TRBD2. The length of the CDR3 is 17 residues. Trimming removed 4 bases from V and 5 bases from J; junction bases left unmatched: 10. Germline V gives CDR1 SGDLS, CDR2 YYNGEE. CDR3 bases: TGTGCCAGCAGCCCAATCCTGACTAGCGGGGGGTTAGATACGCAGTATTTT. Encoded protein: CASSPILTSGGLDTQYF.

V usage is TRBV2 and J usage is TRBJ2-7; the match to TRBD2 covers 12 bases. In germline, CDR1 is SNHLY, CDR2 FYNNEI. The ends lost 6 bases at V and 7 bases at J; junction bases unmatched: 10. The CDR3 length is 15 residues. The CDR3 DNA is TGTGCCAGCAGAACGAGACTAGCGGGAGATCGGGAGCAGTACTTC. Amino acids: CASRTRLAGDREQYF.

The chain carries TRBV4-1 and TRBJ2-7, with unresolved D. Trimming pared 0 bases from V and 8 bases from J, leaving 14 bases between. Germline assignment: CDR1 MGHRA and CDR2 YSYEKL. The CDR3 is 14 residues long. CDR3 loop: CASSQDLLPAKQYF. In nucleotides, the CDR3 is TGCGCCAGCAGCCAAGATCTACTCCCAGCCAAGCAGTACTTC.

This clone was observed a handful of times. This chain's CDR3 is CASSRGSSYNSPLHF. For the CDR3, the DNA is TGTGCCAGCTCCCGCGGGAGCTCCTATAATTCACCCCTCCACTTT. V gene TRBV18 combines with J gene TRBJ1-6; D unresolved. The CDR3 sequence is 15 residues long. V lost 6 bases to trimming and J lost 0 bases, with 9 bases between them. Germline-derived CDR1 and CDR2 are KGHSH and LQKENI.

The chain is built from TRBV11-1 and TRBJ2-7; TRBD1 agrees at 7 bases. Per the germline V gene, CDR1 is SGHAT and CDR2 is FQDESV (reference sequence). The V segment lost 3 bases and the J segment 4 bases; nucleotides outside the gene matches: 6. This CDR3 spans 14 amino acids. The CDR3 nucleotides read TGTGCCAGCAGCTTGGTACAGGGGAAATACGAGCAGTACTTC. It codes for CASSLVQGKYEQYF. Variable domain in full (rest from reference TRBV11-1 and TRBJ2-7): EAEVAQSPRYKITEKSQAVAFWCDPISGHATLYWYRQILGQGPELLVQFQDESVVDDSQLPKDRFSAERLKGVDSTLKIQPAELGDSAMYLCASSLVQGKYEQYFGPGTRLTVT.

V and J are TRBV10-2 and TRBJ1-1, with 10 positions matching TRBD1. Per the germline V gene, CDR1 is WSHSY and CDR2 is SAAADI. With 8 bases clipped from V and 5 bases from J, the junction kept 5 bases outside the gene matches. CDR3 length: 13 amino acids. CDR3 sequence (DNA): TGCGCCAGCGACCGGGACAGGGGAACTGAAGCTTTCTTT. This codes for CASDRDRGTEAFF.

On this clone: This same CDR3 is encoded by further DNA sequences in the sample. The chain employs TRBV3-1 (or the pseudogene TRBV3-2) and TRBJ1-2; D call uncertain. Germline CDR1 is LGHDT and CDR2 is YNNKEL (reference sequence). V was cut by 3 bases and J by 2 bases, with 4 bases left in between. This CDR3 is 12 amino acids long. The CDR3 bases are TGTGCCAGCAGCCAGGGGAACTATGGCTACACCTTC. It codes for CASSQGNYGYTF.

The chain couples TRBV2 to TRBJ2-7; D remains ambiguous. Trimming removed 7 bases at V and 5 bases at J, with 18 bases between. The CDR3 extends over 14 amino acids. CDR1 is SNHLY, CDR2 FYNNEI, per germline. The CDR3 coding sequence is TGTGCCAGCACCCTCCTCCCCATGTTGAACGAGCAGTACTTC. It encodes CASTLLPMLNEQYF.

The count of this clone is one. The V call is TRBV13, the J call TRBJ2-3; D not resolved. V was clipped by 0 bases and J by 5 bases, with 12 bases between them. The CDR3 runs to 15 residues. Germline CDR1 is PRHDT and CDR2 is FYEKMQ (reference sequence). CDR3 sequence: CASSLGLQVVDTQYF. CDR3 nucleotide sequence: TGTGCCAGCAGCTTAGGCCTCCAGGTCGTAGATACGCAGTATTTT. Full variable domain (remainder filled in from reference TRBV13 and TRBJ2-3): AAGVIQSPRHLIKEKRETATLKCYPIPRHDTVYWYQQGPGQDPQFLISFYEKMQSDKGSIPDRFSAQQFSDYHSELNMSSLELGDSALYFCASSLGLQVVDTQYFGPGTRLTVL.

The V and J genes are TRBV7-2 and TRBJ2-3; 10 bases line up with TRBD2. Germline V gene data show CDR1 as SGHTA and CDR2 as FQGNSA. The CDR3 length is 16 residues. With V trimmed by 5 bases and J by 2 bases, 7 bases remained unmatched. CDR3 sequence reads: CASSPSAGGTTDTQYF. The CDR3 nucleotides read TGTGCCAGCAGCCCCTCAGCGGGGGGGACCACAGATACGCAGTATTTT. Full variable domain (missing parts from reference TRBV7-2 and TRBJ2-3): GAGVSQSPSNKVTEKGKDVELRCDPISGHTALYWYRQSLGQGLEFLIYFQGNSAPDKSGLPSDRFSAERTGGSVSTLTIQRTQQEDSAVYLCASSPSAGGTTDTQYFGPGTRLTVL.

This chain connects TRBV6-5 to TRBJ2-1; no reliable D call. Germline V CDR1 and CDR2: MNHEY, SVGAGI. CDR3 length equals 16 residues. Trimming removed 2 bases from V and 6 bases from J, with 17 bases in between. This chain's CDR3 is CASSYRASPLRNEQFF. The CDR3 bases are TGTGCCAGCAGTTACCGAGCGTCCCCCCTTCGCAATGAGCAGTTCTTC.

The CDR3 DNA follows: TGTGCCAGCAGTGTGAGACAGTTTAGCAATCAGCCCCAGCATTTT. Translated: CASSVRQFSNQPQHF. This chain joins TRBV2 and TRBJ1-5, with D tentatively TRBD1 (5 bases). Trimming removed 4 bases at V and 0 bases at J, with 10 bases between. The CDR3 sequence is 15 residues long. Germline V gene lookup returns CDR1 SNHLY and CDR2 FYNNEI.

The chain is built from TRBV5-4 and TRBJ2-1; no reliable D call. The CDR3 covers 15 residues. The ends were cut back, 4 bases at V and 1 base at J, with 12 bases in the middle. Germline V CDR1 and CDR2: SGHNT, YYREEE (reference sequence). CDR3 sequence reads: CASSTASMSYNEQFF. For the CDR3, the DNA is TGTGCCAGCAGCACCGCTAGTATGTCCTACAATGAGCAGTTCTTC.

The chain recombines TRBV25-1 with TRBJ2-7, with D perhaps being TRBD1 or TRBD2 (6 bases each). Trimming pared 1 base from V and 3 bases from J, leaving 13 bases between. The CDR3 consists of 15 residues. CDR1 is MGHDK, CDR2 SYGVNS, per germline. CDR3 bases: TGTGCCAGCAGTGAATCCCGGGGGCCTTTCTACGAGCAGTACTTC. This translates into CASSESRGPFYEQYF.

This clone was observed a handful of times. This chain links TRBV19 with TRBJ2-2, with D unresolved. The CDR3 spans 13 residues. Germline values: CDR1 LNHDA, CDR2 SQIVND (reference sequence). V lost 4 bases and J lost 7, with 10 bases in between. The CDR3 sequence is CASSTLGIGELFF. The CDR3 region has the DNA TGTGCCAGTAGTACTCTAGGGATCGGGGAGCTGTTTTTT.

Here the CDR3 reads CASSLNRGVPQPQHF. DNA for the CDR3: TGTGCCAGCAGTTTAAACAGGGGAGTCCCTCAGCCCCAGCATTTT. The genes are TRBV28 and TRBJ1-5; 7 positions agree with TRBD1. Germline V CDR1 and CDR2: MDHEN, SYDVKM. With V trimmed by 2 bases and J by 6 bases, 7 bases remained unmatched. The CDR3 has 15 amino acids.

The chain combines TRBV19 with TRBJ2-1; TRBD2 might be the D (5 bases). The V gene's germline CDR1 is LNHDA and CDR2 SQIVND (reference sequence). The CDR3 loop spans 13 amino acids. With 2 bases removed from V and 8 bases from J, the gap between germline ends came to 10 bases. This CDR3 is CASSITRRDEQFF. The CDR3 nucleotides are TGTGCCAGTAGTATAACCAGGCGGGATGAGCAGTTCTTC.

In nucleotides, the CDR3 is TGTGCCATCAGTGAGAACGGGAACACTGAAGCTTTCTTT. Translating it yields CAISENGNTEAFF. The chain uses TRBV10-3 and TRBJ1-1; D is undetermined. Trimming took off 2 bases at V and 1 base at J, with 5 bases between the two ends. The CDR3 consists of 13 residues. CDR1 is ENHRY and CDR2 is SYGVKD in the germline V gene.

This rearrangement joins TRBV6-4 to TRBJ1-4, with a possible D match to TRBD1 (6 bases). Deletions cut 1 base from V and 0 bases from J, with 12 bases between. The CDR3 covers 17 residues. Germline V gene data show CDR1 as MRHNA and CDR2 as SNTAGT. CDR3 bases: TGTGCCAGCAGTGACTGGGGGGGGCCCTCAACTAATGAAAAACTGTTTTTT. This encodes CASSDWGGPSTNEKLFF.

The chain couples TRBV5-1 to TRBJ1-2; D gene uncertain. The V gene lost 4 bases and the J gene lost 0 bases, with 10 bases spanning the gap. The CDR3 sequence is 14 residues long. Germline CDR1 is SGHRS and CDR2 is YFSETQ. The DNA for the CDR3 is TGCGCCAGCAGCGAGGGAGGGTCTAACTATGGCTACACCTTC. It is translated as CASSEGGSNYGYTF.

This chain links TRBV7-3 with TRBJ2-1, with 11 nucleotides matching TRBD1. Germline values: CDR1 SGHTA, CDR2 FQGTGA. Unmatched junction bases numbered 1, after V lost 5 bases and J lost 7 bases. The CDR3 covers 13 residues. CDR3 protein: CASSRDRGNEQFF. The CDR3 bases are TGTGCCAGCAGCCGGGACAGGGGGAATGAGCAGTTCTTC. The full variable domain, its missing parts supplied by reference TRBV7-3 and TRBJ2-1, is GAGVSQTPSNKVTEKGKYVELRCDPISGHTALYWYRQSLGQGPEFLIYFQGTGAADDSGLPNDRFFAVRPEGSVSTLKIQRTERGDSAVYLCASSRDRGNEQFFGPGTRLTVL.

This clone was observed a few times. The V call is TRBV5-1, the J call TRBJ2-1, with 12 bases matching TRBD2. This CDR3 is 17 amino acids long. Germline trimming cut 4 bases from V and 9 bases from J; bases unmatched to any gene: 14. Germline CDR1 reads SGHRS; CDR2 reads YFSETQ. The CDR3 nucleotides are TGCGCCAGCAGCCCCCCCGGACTAGCGGGACGGTCGGTTGAGCAGTTCTTC. Translating gives CASSPPGLAGRSVEQFF.